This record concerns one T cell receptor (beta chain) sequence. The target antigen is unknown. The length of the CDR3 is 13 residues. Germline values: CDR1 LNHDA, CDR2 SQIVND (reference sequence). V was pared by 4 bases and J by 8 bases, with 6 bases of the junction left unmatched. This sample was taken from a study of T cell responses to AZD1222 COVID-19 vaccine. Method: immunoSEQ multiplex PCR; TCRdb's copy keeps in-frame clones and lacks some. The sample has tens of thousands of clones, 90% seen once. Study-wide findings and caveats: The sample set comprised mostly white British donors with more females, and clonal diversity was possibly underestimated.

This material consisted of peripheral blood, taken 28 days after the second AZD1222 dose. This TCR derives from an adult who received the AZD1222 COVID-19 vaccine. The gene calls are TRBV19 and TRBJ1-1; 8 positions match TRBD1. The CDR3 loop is CASSTGGALEAFF. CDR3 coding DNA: TGTGCCAGTAGTACAGGGGGCGCCCTCGAAGCTTTCTTT.